This TCR beta chain came from a study of blood T cell repertoires in COVID-19. Across the study: Acute and convalescent COVID-19 specimens originated in the United States, Italy and Spain. PBMCs, B-cell-depleted T cells, or T cells were the source of the cDNA or gDNA that made up the material.

The germline V and J ends were trimmed by 1 base and 5 bases, with 14 bases remaining between them. The CDR3 totals 15 residues. Germline V lookup: CDR1 LGHNA, CDR2 YNFKEQ. The table came from immunoSEQ multiplex PCR; TCRdb's copy has only in-frame clones and leaves some out. The table lists around 99,000 clones, around 79% of them singletons. This receptor was identified in an elderly woman with active or convalescent COVID-19. This chain uses TRBV4-2 with TRBJ2-5, with D possibly matching TRBD2 (6 bases). Sequenced sample: peripheral blood. The CDR3 sequence: CASSQGAGSGETQYF. The CDR3 region has the DNA TGTGCCAGCAGCCAAGGGGCGGGGTCGGGGGAGACCCAGTACTTC.